One sample yielded the 22 T cell receptor beta chains listed below, sequenced in a study of OX40 agonist ivuxolimab in advanced cancers. The data were produced by immunoSEQ multiplex PCR, yet TCRdb's version contains in-frame clones alone and is incomplete. The sample comprises 35,000 to 45,000 clones, approximately 87% of which are singletons, and roughly 3.9% rests with the top ten. Sequencing was performed on CD4+ or CD8+ T cells sorted from blood, taken in a trial of the OX40 agonist ivuxolimab. These receptors were obtained from an adult with an advanced solid tumor such as melanoma, head and neck, liver or kidney cancer.

The chain uses TRBV6-5 and TRBJ1-5, with D unresolved. The CDR3 is 14 amino acids. The ends were cut back, 6 bases at V and 4 bases at J, with 13 bases in the middle. Germline values: CDR1 MNHEY, CDR2 SVGAGI. DNA of the CDR3: TGTGCCAGCAGCTGGACTGTTGGAAATCAGCCCCAGCATTTT. It translates to CASSWTVGNQPQHF.

The chain joins TRBV7-3 to TRBJ2-3, with 12 bases identical to TRBD2. The CDR3 is 17 amino acids. Germline lookup yields CDR1 SGHTA and CDR2 FQGTGA. Germline trimming cut 4 bases from V and 0 bases from J; bases unmatched to any gene: 5. The CDR3: CASSSRTSGTSTDTQYF. The CDR3, as DNA: TGTGCCAGCAGCTCCAGGACTAGCGGGACTAGCACAGATACGCAGTATTTT. Full variable domain (outside the CDR3, taken from reference TRBV7-3 and TRBJ2-3): GAGVSQTPSNKVTEKGKYVELRCDPISGHTALYWYRQSLGQGPEFLIYFQGTGAADDSGLPNDRFFAVRPEGSVSTLKIQRTERGDSAVYLCASSSRTSGTSTDTQYFGPGTRLTVL.

The rearrangement uses TRBV19 and TRBJ2-2; TRBD1 aligns across 7 bases. The V gene's germline CDR1 is LNHDA and CDR2 SQIVND (reference sequence). The CDR3 spans 14 residues. J lost 4 bases, V lost 4 bases, and 3 bases had no gene match. This CDR3 is CASSRDRRTGELFF. In nucleotides, the CDR3 is TGTGCCAGTAGTAGGGACAGACGCACCGGGGAGCTGTTTTTT.

The J gene is TRBJ1-5, the V gene TRBV10-3; 11 bases match TRBD1. The germline CDR1 and CDR2 sequences are ENHRY and SYGVKD. Trimming removed 2 bases from V and 7 bases from J; junction bases left unmatched: 7. The CDR3 contains 16 residues. The CDR3: CAISEMGGTGGQPQHF. The CDR3 region has the DNA TGTGCCATCAGTGAGATGGGAGGGACAGGGGGACAGCCCCAGCATTTT.

CDR3 nucleotides: TGTGCCAGCAGCCCCCAGGGAGGGCAAGGGGAAAAACTGTTTTTT. Translated, it gives CASSPQGGQGEKLFF. V and J are TRBV7-2 and TRBJ1-4, with D possibly being TRBD1 (5 bases). V was clipped by 5 bases and J by 8 bases, with 18 bases between them. Germline assignment: CDR1 SGHTA and CDR2 FQGNSA. This CDR3 contains 15 residues.

This clone was observed once. This chain links TRBV7-8 with TRBJ2-5; TRBD1 agrees at 9 bases. The germline V gene has CDR1 SGHVS and CDR2 FQNEAQ. J lost 3 bases, V lost 2 bases, and 4 bases had no gene match. The CDR3 contains 15 residues. The CDR3, as DNA: TGTGCCAGCAGCTTAATCGGGGACAGGGAAGAGACCCAGTACTTC. Encoded protein: CASSLIGDREETQYF.

The chain uses TRBV28 and TRBJ2-5, with 16 bases lining up with TRBD2. V lost 5 bases and J lost 9; bases outside the gene matches: 6. Germline V gene sequence: CDR1 MDHEN, CDR2 SYDVKM. The CDR3 has 15 amino acids. DNA of the CDR3: TGTGCCAGCAGTGCGGGACTAGCGGGAGGGGAGGCCCAGTACTTC. Encoded protein: CASSAGLAGGEAQYF. Complete variable domain (other parts from reference TRBV28 and TRBJ2-5): DVKVTQSSRYLVKRTGEKVFLECVQDMDHENMFWYRQDPGLGLRLIYFSYDVKMKEKGDIPEGYSVSREKKERFSLILESASTNQTSMYLCASSAGLAGGEAQYFGPGTRLLVL.

J is TRBJ2-7 and V is TRBV19; TRBD2 matches at 10 bases. Germline V CDR1 and CDR2: LNHDA, SQIVND (reference sequence). With 3 bases clipped from V and 3 bases from J, the junction kept 11 bases outside the gene matches. The CDR3 is 17 amino acids. The CDR3 region has the DNA TGTGCCAGTAGTATTGGTTCGGGGAGCGGGAGGGACTACGAGCAGTACTTC. It is translated as CASSIGSGSGRDYEQYF.

CDR3 loop: CASTQGIASYNEQFF. The CDR3 coding sequence is TGTGCCAGTACCCAGGGGATCGCCTCCTACAATGAGCAGTTCTTC. The chain combines TRBV19 with TRBJ2-1; D possibly corresponds to TRBD1 (6 bases). Germline lookup yields CDR1 LNHDA and CDR2 SQIVND (reference sequence). CDR3 length equals 15 residues. Trimming pared 7 bases from V and 0 bases from J, leaving 13 bases between. Drawing the rest from reference TRBV19 and TRBJ2-1, the complete variable domain is DGGITQSPKYLFRKEGQNVTLSCEQNLNHDAMYWYRQDPGQGLRLIYYSQIVNDFQKGDIAEGYSVSREKKESFPLTVTSAQKNPTAFYLCASTQGIASYNEQFFGPGTRLTVL.

The chain uses TRBV5-6 and TRBJ1-2; 8 bases line up with TRBD1. CDR1 is SGHDT, CDR2 YYEEEE, per germline. There are 14 residues in the CDR3. The ends lost 2 bases at V and 8 bases at J; junction bases unmatched: 8. DNA of the CDR3: TGTGCCAGCAGCTTAGGGACAGGATCAGGCGGCTACACCTTC. Protein sequence: CASSLGTGSGGYTF.

This clone is medium-sized within its sample. This chain connects TRBV29-1 to TRBJ2-6; 11 nucleotides match TRBD1. The V gene end was trimmed by 5 bases and the J gene end by 0 bases; junction bases not matched to a gene: 3. There are 16 residues in the CDR3. The germline gives CDR1 SQVTM, CDR2 ANQGSEA. The CDR3 sequence is CSVLDRGPSGANVLTF. The CDR3 DNA sequence: TGCAGCGTTCTGGACAGGGGGCCCTCTGGGGCCAACGTCCTGACTTTC.

This rearrangement joins TRBV5-1 to TRBJ2-5, with D tentatively TRBD1 or TRBD2 (5 bases each). V was shortened by 0 bases and J by 1 base, with 10 bases between the two germline ends. Per the germline V gene, CDR1 is SGHRS and CDR2 is YFSETQ. The CDR3 has 15 amino acids. CDR3: CASSLAPGTQETQYF. Written as DNA, the CDR3 is TGCGCCAGCAGCTTGGCCCCCGGGACCCAAGAGACCCAGTACTTC.

This chain joins TRBV5-6 and TRBJ2-3, with D possibly being TRBD2 (5 bases). Germline V gene data show CDR1 as SGHDT and CDR2 as YYEEEE. Trimming took off 4 bases at V and 0 bases at J, with 9 bases between the two ends. The CDR3 has 14 residues. The DNA for the CDR3 is TGTGCCAGCAGCCGGAGGTTTAGCACAGATACGCAGTATTTT. Amino acid sequence: CASSRRFSTDTQYF.

The chain has TRBV11-3 and TRBJ2-1; possibly TRBD2 for D (5 bases). V was clipped by 4 bases and J by 5 bases, with 15 bases between them. The germline CDR1 and CDR2 sequences are SGHNT and YENEEA. The CDR3 is made up of 15 amino acids. The CDR3 sequence is CASSSGSSGNNEQFF. As DNA, the CDR3 is TGTGCCAGCAGCTCGGGAAGCTCTGGGAACAATGAGCAGTTCTTC.

The CDR3 nucleotides read TGTGCCATCGGTCCGCGGGAGAGGACAGATACGCAGTATTTT. As protein: CAIGPRERTDTQYF. The chain uses TRBV10-3 and TRBJ2-3, with TRBD2 identical over 7 bases. CDR1 ENHRY and CDR2 SYGVKD come from the germline V gene. The length of the CDR3 is 14 residues. V shed 8 bases and J 3 bases; nucleotides not matched to a gene: 8.

CDR3 sequence: CASRTSGYEQYF. For the CDR3, the DNA is TGTGCCAGCCGGACTAGCGGCTACGAGCAGTACTTC. V usage is TRBV28 and J usage is TRBJ2-7; 10 bases are a match to TRBD2. This CDR3 is built from 12 residues. The ends lost 8 bases at V and 3 bases at J; junction bases unmatched: 1. CDR1 is MDHEN and CDR2 is SYDVKM in the germline V gene.

V and J are TRBV19 and TRBJ2-7; the D call may be TRBD1 or TRBD2 (5 bases each). The length of the CDR3 is 16 residues. Trimming pared 5 bases from V and 4 bases from J, leaving 21 bases between. Germline V gene lookup returns CDR1 LNHDA and CDR2 SQIVND (reference sequence). The CDR3 sequence: CASSEFLGVGDYEQYF. CDR3 in DNA: TGTGCCAGTAGTGAATTCTTGGGGGTAGGTGATTACGAGCAGTACTTC.

The chain employs TRBV18 and TRBJ1-5, with 12 bases identical to TRBD1. Germline V gene sequence: CDR1 KGHSH, CDR2 LQKENI. The CDR3 covers 17 residues. The J segment lost 3 bases and the V segment lost 0 bases, leaving 3 bases of the junction unmatched. The CDR3 spells CASSPPGQGALNQPQHF. The CDR3 nucleotides read TGTGCCAGCTCACCACCGGGACAGGGGGCTCTCAATCAGCCCCAGCATTTT.

The V gene is TRBV18, the J gene TRBJ2-7; D might be TRBD1 (6 bases). Trimming left V 3 bases short and J 3 bases short, with 12 bases between. This CDR3 is 14 amino acids long. Germline CDR1 KGHSH, CDR2 LQKENI. In DNA form, the CDR3 reads TGTGCCAGCTCACCTCAGGGGAAAGGCTACGAGCAGTACTTC. Translating it yields CASSPQGKGYEQYF. The full variable domain, rest sourced from reference TRBV18 and TRBJ2-7, is NAGVMQNPRHLVRRRGQEARLRCSPMKGHSHVYWYRQLPEEGLKFMVYLQKENIIDESGMPKERFSAEFPKEGPSILRIQQVVRGDSAAYFCASSPQGKGYEQYFGPGTRLTVT.

This chain links TRBV28 with TRBJ2-1; tentatively, D is TRBD2 (6 bases). The CDR3 is 11 amino acids. Trimming took 5 bases from V and 9 from J, leaving 8 bases between them. CDR1 MDHEN and CDR2 SYDVKM come from the germline V gene. The CDR3 region is CASSPRGEQFF. The DNA for the CDR3 is TGTGCCAGCAGTCCGCGGGGTGAGCAGTTCTTC.

V usage is TRBV6-5 and J usage is TRBJ1-5; the D gene is possibly TRBD1 (6 bases). CDR3 length: 14 amino acids. Trimming removed 6 bases at V and 2 bases at J, with 11 bases between. Germline loops: CDR1 MNHEY, CDR2 SVGAGI. The CDR3 DNA follows: TGTGCCAGCAGGGAACGACAGGGCAATCAGCCCCAGCATTTT. As protein: CASRERQGNQPQHF.

The V and J genes are TRBV5-4 and TRBJ2-2, with D hard to call. This CDR3 is built from 13 residues. Trimming left V 0 bases short and J 4 bases short, with 4 bases between. Germline V gene data show CDR1 as SGHNT and CDR2 as YYREEE (reference sequence). CDR3 in amino acids: CASSLVVTGELFF. As DNA, the CDR3 is TGTGCCAGCAGCTTGGTTGTCACCGGGGAGCTGTTTTTT.